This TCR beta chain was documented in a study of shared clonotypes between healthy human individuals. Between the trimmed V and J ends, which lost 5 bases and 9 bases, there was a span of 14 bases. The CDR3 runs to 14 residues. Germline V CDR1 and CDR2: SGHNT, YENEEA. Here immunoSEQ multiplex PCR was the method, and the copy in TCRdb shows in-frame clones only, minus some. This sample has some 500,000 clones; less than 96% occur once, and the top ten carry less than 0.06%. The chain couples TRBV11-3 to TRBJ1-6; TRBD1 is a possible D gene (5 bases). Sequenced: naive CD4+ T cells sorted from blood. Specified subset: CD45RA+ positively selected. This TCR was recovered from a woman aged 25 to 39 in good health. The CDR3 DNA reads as TGTGCCAGCAGCCACGGGGGGTTAGGTTCACCCCTCCACTTT. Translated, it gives CASSHGGLGSPLHF.